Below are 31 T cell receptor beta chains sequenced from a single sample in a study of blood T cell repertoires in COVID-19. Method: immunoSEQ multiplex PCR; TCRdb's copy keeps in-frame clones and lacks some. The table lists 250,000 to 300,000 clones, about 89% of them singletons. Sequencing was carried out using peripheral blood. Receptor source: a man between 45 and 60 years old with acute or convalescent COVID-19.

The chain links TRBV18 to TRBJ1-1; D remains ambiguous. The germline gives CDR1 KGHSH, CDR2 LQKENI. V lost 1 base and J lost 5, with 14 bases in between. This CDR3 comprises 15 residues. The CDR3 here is CASSPRWGGQTEAFF. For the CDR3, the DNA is TGTGCCAGCTCACCACGGTGGGGAGGTCAGACTGAAGCTTTCTTT.

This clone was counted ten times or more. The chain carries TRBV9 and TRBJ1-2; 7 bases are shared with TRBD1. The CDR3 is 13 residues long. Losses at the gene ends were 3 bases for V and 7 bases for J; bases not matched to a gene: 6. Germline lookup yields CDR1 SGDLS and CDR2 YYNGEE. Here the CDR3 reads CASSEGASLGYTF. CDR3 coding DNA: TGTGCCAGCAGCGAGGGGGCTTCGCTTGGCTACACCTTC.

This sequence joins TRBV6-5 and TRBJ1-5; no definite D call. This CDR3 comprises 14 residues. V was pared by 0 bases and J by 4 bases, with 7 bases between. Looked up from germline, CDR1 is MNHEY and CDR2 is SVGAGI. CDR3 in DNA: TGTGCCAGCAGTTACTCAACGGGTAATCAGCCCCAGCATTTT. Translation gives CASSYSTGNQPQHF.

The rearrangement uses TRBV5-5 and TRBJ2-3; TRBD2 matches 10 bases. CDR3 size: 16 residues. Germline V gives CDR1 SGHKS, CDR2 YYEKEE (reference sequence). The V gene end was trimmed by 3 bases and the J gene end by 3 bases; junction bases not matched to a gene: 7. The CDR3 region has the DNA TGTGCCAGCAGCTCATTAGCGGGGGGATTGACAGATACGCAGTATTTT. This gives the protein CASSSLAGGLTDTQYF.

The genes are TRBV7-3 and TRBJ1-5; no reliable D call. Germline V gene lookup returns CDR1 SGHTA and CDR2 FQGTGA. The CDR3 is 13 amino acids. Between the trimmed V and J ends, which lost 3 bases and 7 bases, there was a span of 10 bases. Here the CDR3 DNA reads TGTGCCAGCAGCTTCGGGGTGCGGCAGCCCCAGCATTTT. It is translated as CASSFGVRQPQHF. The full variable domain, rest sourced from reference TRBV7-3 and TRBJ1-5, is GAGVSQTPSNKVTEKGKYVELRCDPISGHTALYWYRQSLGQGPEFLIYFQGTGAADDSGLPNDRFFAVRPEGSVSTLKIQRTERGDSAVYLCASSFGVRQPQHFGDGTRLSIL.

CDR3 protein: CASSLAAAGLREQYF. As DNA, the CDR3 is TGTGCCAGCAGCTTAGCCGCGGCAGGGCTGCGCGAGCAGTACTTC. The J gene is TRBJ2-7, the V gene TRBV7-2, with D perhaps TRBD1 (5 bases). The germline gives CDR1 SGHTA, CDR2 FQGNSA. The CDR3 has 15 amino acids. Trimming left V 0 bases short and J 6 bases short, with 15 bases between.

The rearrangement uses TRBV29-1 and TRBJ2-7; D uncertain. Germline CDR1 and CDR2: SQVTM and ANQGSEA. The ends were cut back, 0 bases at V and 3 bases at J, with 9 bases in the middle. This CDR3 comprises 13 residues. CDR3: CSVEDRWSYEQYF. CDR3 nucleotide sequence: TGCAGCGTTGAAGATCGGTGGAGCTACGAGCAGTACTTC.

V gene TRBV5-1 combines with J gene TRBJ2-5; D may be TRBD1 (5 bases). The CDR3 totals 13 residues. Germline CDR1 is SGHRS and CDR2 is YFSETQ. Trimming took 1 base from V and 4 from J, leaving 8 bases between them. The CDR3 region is CASSLNTGETQYF. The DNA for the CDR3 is TGCGCCAGCAGCTTGAACACAGGAGAGACCCAGTACTTC.

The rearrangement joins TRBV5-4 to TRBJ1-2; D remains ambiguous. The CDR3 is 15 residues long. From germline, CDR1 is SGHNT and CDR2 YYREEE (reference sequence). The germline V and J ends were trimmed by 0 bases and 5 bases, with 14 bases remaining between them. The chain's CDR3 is CASSLGRTELYGYTF. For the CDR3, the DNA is TGTGCCAGCAGCTTGGGTAGAACAGAGCTTTATGGCTACACCTTC.

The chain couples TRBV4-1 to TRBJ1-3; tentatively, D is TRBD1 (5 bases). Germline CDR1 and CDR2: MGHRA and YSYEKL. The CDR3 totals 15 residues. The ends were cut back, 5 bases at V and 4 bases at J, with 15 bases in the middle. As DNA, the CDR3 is TGCGCCAGCAGCGGGGGAGGAATGAGCGGAAACACCATATATTTT. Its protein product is CASSGGGMSGNTIYF.

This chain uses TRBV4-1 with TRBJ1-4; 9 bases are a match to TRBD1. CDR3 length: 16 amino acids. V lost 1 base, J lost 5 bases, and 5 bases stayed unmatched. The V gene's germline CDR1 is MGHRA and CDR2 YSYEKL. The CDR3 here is CASSQGAGTGNEKLFF. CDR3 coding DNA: TGCGCCAGCAGCCAAGGGGCGGGGACAGGGAATGAAAAACTGTTTTTT.

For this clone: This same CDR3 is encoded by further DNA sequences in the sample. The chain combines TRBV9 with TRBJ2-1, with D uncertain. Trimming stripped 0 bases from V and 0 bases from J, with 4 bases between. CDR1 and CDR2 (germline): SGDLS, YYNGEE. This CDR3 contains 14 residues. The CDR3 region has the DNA TGTGCCAGCAGCGTAGCCAGCTCCTACAATGAGCAGTTCTTC. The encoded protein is CASSVASSYNEQFF.

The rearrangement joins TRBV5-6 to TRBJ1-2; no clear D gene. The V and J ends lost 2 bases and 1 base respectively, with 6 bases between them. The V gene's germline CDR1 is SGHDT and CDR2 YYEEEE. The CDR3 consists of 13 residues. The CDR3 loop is CASSFTGNYGYTF. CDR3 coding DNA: TGTGCCAGCAGCTTTACGGGTAACTATGGCTACACCTTC.

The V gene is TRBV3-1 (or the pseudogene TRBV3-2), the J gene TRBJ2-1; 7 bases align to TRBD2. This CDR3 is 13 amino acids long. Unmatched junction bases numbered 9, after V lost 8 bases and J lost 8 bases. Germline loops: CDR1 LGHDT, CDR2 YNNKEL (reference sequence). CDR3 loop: CASGSGEVYEQFF. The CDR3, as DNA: TGTGCCAGCGGGAGCGGGGAAGTCTATGAGCAGTTCTTC.

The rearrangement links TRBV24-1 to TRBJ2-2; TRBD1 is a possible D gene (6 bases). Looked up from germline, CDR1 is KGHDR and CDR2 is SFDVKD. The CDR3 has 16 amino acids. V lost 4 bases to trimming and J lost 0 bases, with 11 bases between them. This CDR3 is CATSDSGTPNTGELFF. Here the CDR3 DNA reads TGTGCCACCAGTGACTCCGGGACACCGAACACCGGGGAGCTGTTTTTT.

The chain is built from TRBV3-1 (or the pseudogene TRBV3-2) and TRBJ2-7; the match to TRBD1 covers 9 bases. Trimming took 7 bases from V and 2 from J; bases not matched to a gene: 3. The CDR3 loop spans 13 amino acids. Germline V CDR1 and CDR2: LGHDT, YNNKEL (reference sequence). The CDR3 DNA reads TGTGCCAGCACGGACAGGGGAACCTACGAGCAGTACTTC. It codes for CASTDRGTYEQYF.

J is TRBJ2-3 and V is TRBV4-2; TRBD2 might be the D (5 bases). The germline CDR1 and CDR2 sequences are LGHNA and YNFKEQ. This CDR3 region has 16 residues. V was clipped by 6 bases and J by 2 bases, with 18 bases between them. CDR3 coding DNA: TGTGCCAGCAGGAAGGAAGCCGGGATTTTCACAGATACGCAGTATTTT. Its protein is CASRKEAGIFTDTQYF.

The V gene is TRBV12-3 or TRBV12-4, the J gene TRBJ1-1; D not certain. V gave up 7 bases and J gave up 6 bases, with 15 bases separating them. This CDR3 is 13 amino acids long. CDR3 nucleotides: TGTGCCAGCACCCCAGGTTTGGTCGCTGAAGCTTTCTTT. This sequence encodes CASTPGLVAEAFF.

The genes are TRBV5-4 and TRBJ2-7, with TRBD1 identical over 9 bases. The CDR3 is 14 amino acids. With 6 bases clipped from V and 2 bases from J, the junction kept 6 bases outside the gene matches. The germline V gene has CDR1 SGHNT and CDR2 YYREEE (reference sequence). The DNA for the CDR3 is TGTGCCAGCAACCCCGGGACAGGGCCCTACGAGCAGTACTTC. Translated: CASNPGTGPYEQYF.

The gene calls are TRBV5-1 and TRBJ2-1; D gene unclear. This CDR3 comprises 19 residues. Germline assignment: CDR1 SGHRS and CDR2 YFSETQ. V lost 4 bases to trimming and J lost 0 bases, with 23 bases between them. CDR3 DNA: TGCGCCAGCAGCCCACGAGAATCCGTGGCGGCTAGCTCCTACAATGAGCAGTTCTTC. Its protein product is CASSPRESVAASSYNEQFF.

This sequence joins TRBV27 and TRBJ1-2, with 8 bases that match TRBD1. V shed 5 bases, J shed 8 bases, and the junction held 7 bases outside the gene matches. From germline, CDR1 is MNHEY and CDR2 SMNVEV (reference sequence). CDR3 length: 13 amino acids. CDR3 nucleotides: TGTGCCAGCAGTACCGGACAGGGCAGAGGCTACACCTTC. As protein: CASSTGQGRGYTF.

CDR3 amino acids: CASRDRAGKLFF. The CDR3 DNA follows: TGTGCCAGCAGAGACAGGGCAGGAAAACTGTTTTTT. This sequence joins TRBV2 and TRBJ1-4, with 7 bases matching TRBD1. The V gene's germline CDR1 is SNHLY and CDR2 FYNNEI. The CDR3 sequence is 12 residues long. V lost 6 bases and J lost 10; bases outside the gene matches: 5.

CDR3 in amino acids: CAAQQVGRRVNGYTF. DNA of the CDR3: TGTGCCGCCCAACAGGTCGGGAGAAGAGTAAATGGCTACACCTTC. The chain is built from TRBV30 and TRBJ1-2; tentatively, D is TRBD1 (5 bases). V dropped 8 bases and J dropped 6 bases, with 25 bases sitting between them. In germline, CDR1 is GTSNPN, CDR2 SVGIG (reference sequence). The CDR3 consists of 15 residues.

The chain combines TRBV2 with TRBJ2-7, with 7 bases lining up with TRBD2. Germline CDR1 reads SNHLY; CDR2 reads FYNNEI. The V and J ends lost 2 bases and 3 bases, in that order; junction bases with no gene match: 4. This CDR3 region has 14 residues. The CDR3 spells CASSESGGRYEQYF. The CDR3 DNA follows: TGTGCCAGCAGTGAATCGGGGGGTCGCTACGAGCAGTACTTC.

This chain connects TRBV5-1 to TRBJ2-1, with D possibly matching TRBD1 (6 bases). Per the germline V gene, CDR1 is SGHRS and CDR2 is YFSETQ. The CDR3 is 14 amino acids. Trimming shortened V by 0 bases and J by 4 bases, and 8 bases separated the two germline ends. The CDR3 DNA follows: TGCGCCAGCAGCTTGGAACAGGGTTACAATGAGCAGTTCTTC. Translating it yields CASSLEQGYNEQFF.

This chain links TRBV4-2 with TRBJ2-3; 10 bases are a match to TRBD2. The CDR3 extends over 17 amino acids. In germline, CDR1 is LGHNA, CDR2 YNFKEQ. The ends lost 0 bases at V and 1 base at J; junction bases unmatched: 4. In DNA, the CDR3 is TGTGCCAGCAGCCAAGATCCCCTAGCGGGGGGCACAGATACGCAGTATTTT. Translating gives CASSQDPLAGGTDTQYF.

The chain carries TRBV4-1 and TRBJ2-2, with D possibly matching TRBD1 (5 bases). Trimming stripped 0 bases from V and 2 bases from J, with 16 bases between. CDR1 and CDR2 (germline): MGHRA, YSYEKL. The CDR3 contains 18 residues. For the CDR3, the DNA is TGCGCCAGCAGCCAAGAAGAGATGCGACAGCTTAACACCGGGGAGCTGTTTTTT. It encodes CASSQEEMRQLNTGELFF.

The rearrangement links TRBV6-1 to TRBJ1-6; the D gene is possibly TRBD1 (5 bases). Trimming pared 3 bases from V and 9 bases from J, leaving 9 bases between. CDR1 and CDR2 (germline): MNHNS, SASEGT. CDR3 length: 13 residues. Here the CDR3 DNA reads TGTGCCAGCAGTGACAGGGAGGTTTCACCCCTCCACTTT. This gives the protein CASSDREVSPLHF.

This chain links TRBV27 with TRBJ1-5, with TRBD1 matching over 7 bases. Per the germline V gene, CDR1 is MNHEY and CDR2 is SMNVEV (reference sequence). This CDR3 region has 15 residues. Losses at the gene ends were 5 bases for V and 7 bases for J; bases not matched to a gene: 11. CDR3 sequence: CASSPRGPWSQPQHF. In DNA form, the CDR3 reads TGTGCCAGCAGTCCAAGGGGGCCGTGGTCCCAGCCCCAGCATTTT.

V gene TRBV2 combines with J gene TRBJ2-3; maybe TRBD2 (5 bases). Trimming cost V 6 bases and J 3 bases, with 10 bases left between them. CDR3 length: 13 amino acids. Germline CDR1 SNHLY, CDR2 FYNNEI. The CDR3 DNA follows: TGTGCCAGCAGATCTACGGGGACAGATACGCAGTATTTT. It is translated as CASRSTGTDTQYF.

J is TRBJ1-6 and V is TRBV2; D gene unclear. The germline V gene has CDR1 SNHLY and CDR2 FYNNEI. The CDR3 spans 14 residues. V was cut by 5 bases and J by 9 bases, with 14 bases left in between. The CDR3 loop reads CASSFRPGSSPLHF. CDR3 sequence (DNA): TGTGCCAGCAGTTTTCGACCCGGGAGTTCACCCCTCCACTTT.